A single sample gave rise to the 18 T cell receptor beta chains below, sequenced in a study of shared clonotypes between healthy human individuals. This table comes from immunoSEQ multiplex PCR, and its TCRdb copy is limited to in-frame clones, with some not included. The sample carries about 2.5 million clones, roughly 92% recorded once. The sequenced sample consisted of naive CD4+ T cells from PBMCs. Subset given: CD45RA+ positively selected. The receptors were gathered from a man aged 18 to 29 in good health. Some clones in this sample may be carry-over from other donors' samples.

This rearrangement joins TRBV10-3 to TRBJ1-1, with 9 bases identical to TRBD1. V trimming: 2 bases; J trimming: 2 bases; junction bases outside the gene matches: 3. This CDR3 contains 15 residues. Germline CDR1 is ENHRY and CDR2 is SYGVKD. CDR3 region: CAISETGGGNTEAFF. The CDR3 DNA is TGTGCCATCAGTGAGACAGGGGGCGGCAACACTGAAGCTTTCTTT.

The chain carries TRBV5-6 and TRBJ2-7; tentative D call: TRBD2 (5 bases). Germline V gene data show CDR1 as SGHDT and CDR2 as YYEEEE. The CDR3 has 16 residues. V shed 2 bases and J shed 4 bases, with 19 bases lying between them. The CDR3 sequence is CASSLSHGSESYEQYF. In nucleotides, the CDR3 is TGTGCCAGCAGCTTATCTCATGGGAGCGAATCTTACGAGCAGTACTTC.

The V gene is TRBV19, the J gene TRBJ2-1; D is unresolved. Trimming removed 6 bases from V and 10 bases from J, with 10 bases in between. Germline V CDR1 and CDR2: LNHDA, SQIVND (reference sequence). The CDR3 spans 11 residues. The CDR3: CASRTTREQFF. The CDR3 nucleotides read TGTGCCAGTAGAACCACACGGGAGCAGTTCTTC.

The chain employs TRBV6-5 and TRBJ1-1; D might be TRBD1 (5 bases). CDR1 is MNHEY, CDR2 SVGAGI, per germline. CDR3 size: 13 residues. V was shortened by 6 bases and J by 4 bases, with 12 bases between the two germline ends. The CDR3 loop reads CASSRGRATEAFF. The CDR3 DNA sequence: TGTGCCAGCAGCCGGGGCCGGGCCACTGAAGCTTTCTTT.

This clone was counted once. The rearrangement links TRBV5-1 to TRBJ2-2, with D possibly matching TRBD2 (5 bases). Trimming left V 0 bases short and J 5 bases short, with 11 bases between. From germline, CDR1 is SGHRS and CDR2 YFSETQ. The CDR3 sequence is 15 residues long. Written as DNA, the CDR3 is TGCGCCAGCAGCTTGGCCCCCTCGGGGACCGGGGAGCTGTTTTTT. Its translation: CASSLAPSGTGELFF.

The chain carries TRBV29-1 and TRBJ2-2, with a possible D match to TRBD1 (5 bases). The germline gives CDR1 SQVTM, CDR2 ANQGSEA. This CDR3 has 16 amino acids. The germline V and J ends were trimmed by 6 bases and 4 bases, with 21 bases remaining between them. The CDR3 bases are TGCAGCGTCGCATCCTACCCCGGACATCCCACCGGGGAGCTGTTTTTT. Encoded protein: CSVASYPGHPTGELFF.

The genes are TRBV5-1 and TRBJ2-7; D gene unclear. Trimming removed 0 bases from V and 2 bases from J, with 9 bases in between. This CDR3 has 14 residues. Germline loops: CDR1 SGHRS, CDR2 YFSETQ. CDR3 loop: CASSLAGFPYEQYF. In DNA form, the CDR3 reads TGCGCCAGCAGCTTGGCCGGGTTCCCCTACGAGCAGTACTTC.

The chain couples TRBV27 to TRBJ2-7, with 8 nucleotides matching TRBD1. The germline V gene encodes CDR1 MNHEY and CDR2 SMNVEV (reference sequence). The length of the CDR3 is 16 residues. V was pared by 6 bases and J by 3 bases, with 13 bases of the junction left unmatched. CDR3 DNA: TGTGCCAGCAGCACCACAGGGGGTTGGGGGATCTACGAGCAGTACTTC. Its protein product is CASSTTGGWGIYEQYF.

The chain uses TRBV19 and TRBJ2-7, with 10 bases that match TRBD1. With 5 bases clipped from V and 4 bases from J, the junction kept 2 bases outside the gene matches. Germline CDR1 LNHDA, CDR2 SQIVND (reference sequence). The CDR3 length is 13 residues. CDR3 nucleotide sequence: TGTGCCAGTAGTCAGGACAGGGGGTACGAGCAGTACTTC. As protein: CASSQDRGYEQYF.

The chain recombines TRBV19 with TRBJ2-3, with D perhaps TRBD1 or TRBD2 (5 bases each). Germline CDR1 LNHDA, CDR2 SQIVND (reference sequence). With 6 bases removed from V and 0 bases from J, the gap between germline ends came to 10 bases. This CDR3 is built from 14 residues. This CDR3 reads CASRRGESTDTQYF. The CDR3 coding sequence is TGTGCCAGTAGGAGGGGCGAAAGCACAGATACGCAGTATTTT.

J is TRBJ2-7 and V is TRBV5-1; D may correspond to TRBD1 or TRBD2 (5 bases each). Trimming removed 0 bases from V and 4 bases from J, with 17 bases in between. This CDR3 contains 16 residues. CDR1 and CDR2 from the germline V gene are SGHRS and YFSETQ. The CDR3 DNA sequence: TGCGCCAGCAGCTTGGTCCGGGGCCCAGCCCCATACGAGCAGTACTTC. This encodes CASSLVRGPAPYEQYF.

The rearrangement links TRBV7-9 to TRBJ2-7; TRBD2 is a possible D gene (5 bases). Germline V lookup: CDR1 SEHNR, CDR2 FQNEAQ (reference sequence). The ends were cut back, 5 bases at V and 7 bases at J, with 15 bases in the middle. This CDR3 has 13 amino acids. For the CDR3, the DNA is TGTGCCAGCAGCATCCGGGGTGGGGAGGAGCAGTACTTC. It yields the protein CASSIRGGEEQYF.

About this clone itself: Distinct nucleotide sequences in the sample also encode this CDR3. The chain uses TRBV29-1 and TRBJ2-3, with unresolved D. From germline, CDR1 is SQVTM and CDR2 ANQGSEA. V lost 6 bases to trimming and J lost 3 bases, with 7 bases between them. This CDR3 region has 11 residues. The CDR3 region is CSVGLTDTQYF. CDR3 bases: TGCAGCGTCGGGTTGACAGATACGCAGTATTTT.

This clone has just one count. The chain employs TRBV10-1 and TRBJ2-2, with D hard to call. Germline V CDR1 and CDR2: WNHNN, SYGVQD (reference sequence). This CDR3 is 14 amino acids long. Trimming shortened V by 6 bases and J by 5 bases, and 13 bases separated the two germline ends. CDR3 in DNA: TGCGCCAGCAGCCGAGACGTGGGGACCGGGGAGCTGTTTTTT. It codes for CASSRDVGTGELFF.

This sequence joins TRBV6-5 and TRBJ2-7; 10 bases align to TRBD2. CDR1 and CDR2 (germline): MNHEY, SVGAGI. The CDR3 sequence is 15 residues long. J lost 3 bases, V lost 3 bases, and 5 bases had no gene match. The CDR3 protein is CASSYLAGAVYEQYF. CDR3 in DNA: TGTGCCAGCAGTTATCTAGCGGGAGCCGTCTACGAGCAGTACTTC.

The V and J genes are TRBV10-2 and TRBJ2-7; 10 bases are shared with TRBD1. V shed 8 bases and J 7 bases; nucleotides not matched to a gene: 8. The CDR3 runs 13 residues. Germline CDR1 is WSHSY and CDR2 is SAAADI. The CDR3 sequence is CASRQGARYEQYF. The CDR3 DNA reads TGCGCCAGCCGACAGGGGGCTAGGTATGAGCAGTACTTC.

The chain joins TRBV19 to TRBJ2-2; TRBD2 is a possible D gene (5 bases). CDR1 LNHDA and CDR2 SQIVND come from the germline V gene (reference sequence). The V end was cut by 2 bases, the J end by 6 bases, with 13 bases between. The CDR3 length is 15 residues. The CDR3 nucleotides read TGTGCCAGTAGTATACAGCTAGCTGGGGCCGGGGAGCTGTTTTTT. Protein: CASSIQLAGAGELFF.

CDR3 region: CASSSDRVVSYEQYF. In DNA form, the CDR3 reads TGTGCCAGCAGCTCCGACCGGGTCGTCTCCTACGAGCAGTACTTC. This chain links TRBV7-2 with TRBJ2-7; D uncertain. V shed 4 bases and J shed 0 bases, with 13 bases lying between them. There are 15 residues in the CDR3. CDR1 SGHTA and CDR2 FQGNSA come from the germline V gene.